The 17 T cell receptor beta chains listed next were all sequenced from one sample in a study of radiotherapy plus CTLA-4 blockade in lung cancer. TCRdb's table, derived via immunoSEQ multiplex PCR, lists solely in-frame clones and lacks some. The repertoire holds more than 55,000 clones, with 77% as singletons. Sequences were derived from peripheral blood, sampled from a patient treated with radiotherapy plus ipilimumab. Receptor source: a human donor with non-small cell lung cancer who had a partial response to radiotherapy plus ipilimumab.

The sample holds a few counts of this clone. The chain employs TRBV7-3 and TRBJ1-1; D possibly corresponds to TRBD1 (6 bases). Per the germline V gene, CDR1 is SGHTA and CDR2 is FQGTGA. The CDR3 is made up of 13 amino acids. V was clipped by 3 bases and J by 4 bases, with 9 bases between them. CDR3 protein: CASSFTGTTEAFF. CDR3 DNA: TGTGCCAGCAGCTTTACAGGGACCACTGAAGCTTTCTTT.

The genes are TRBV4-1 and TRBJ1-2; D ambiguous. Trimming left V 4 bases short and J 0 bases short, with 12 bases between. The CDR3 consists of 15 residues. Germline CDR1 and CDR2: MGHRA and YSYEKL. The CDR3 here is CASSPQPTANYGYTF. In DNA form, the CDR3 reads TGCGCCAGCAGCCCACAACCAACAGCTAACTATGGCTACACCTTC.

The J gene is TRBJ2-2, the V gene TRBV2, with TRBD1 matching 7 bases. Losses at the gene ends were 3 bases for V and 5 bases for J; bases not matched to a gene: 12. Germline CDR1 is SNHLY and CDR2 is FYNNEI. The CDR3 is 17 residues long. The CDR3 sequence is CASSDPDLGGGTGELFF. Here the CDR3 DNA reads TGTGCCAGCAGTGACCCCGACCTAGGGGGCGGTACCGGGGAGCTGTTTTTT.

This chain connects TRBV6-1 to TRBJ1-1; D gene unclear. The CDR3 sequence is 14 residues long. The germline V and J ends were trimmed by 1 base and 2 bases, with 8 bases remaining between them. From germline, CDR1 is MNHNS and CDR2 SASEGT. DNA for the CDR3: TGTGCCAGCAGTGAAGGCCCGCTAAACACTGAAGCTTTCTTT. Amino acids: CASSEGPLNTEAFF.

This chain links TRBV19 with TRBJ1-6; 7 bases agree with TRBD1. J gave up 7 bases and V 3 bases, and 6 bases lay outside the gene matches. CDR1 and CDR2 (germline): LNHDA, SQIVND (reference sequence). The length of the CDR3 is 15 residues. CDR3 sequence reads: CASSIGGTANSPLHF. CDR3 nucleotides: TGTGCCAGTAGTATTGGGGGGACAGCCAATTCACCCCTCCACTTT.

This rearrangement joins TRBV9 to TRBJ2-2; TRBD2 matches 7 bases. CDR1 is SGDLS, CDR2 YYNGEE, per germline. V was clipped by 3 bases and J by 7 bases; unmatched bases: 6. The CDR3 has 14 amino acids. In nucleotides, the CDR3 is TGTGCCAGCAGCGGCACGCGGGGGAGCGGGGAGCTGTTTTTT. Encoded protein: CASSGTRGSGELFF.

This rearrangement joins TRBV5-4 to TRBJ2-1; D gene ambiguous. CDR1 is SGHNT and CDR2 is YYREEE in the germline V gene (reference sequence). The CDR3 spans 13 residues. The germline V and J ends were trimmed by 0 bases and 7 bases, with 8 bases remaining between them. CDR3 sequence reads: CASSLARYNEQFF. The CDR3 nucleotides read TGTGCCAGCAGCTTGGCCAGGTATAATGAGCAGTTCTTC.

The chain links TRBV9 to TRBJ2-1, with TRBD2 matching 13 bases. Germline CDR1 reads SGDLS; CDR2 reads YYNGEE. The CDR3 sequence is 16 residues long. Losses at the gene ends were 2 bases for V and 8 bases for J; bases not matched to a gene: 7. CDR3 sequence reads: CASSVLTSGGPDEQFF. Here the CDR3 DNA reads TGTGCCAGCAGCGTCCTGACTAGCGGGGGGCCTGATGAGCAGTTCTTC.

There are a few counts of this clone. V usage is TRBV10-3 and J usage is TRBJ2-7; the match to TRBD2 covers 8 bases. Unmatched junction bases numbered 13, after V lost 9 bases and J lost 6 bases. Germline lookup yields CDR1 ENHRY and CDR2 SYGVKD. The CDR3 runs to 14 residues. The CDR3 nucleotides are TGTGCCATGAGTACCACGGGGGGGTTGGGCGAGCAGTACTTC. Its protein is CAMSTTGGLGEQYF.

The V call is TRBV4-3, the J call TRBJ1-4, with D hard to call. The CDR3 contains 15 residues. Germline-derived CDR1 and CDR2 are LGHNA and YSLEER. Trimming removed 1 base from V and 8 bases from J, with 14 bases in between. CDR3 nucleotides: TGCGCCAGCAGCCAAGGATTGAGGGTTTGGGAAAAACTGTTTTTT. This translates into CASSQGLRVWEKLFF.

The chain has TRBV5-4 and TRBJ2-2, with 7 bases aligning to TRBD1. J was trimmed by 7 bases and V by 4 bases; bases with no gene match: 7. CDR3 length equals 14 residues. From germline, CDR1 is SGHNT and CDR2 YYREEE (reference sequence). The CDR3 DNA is TGTGCCAGCAGCGGACGGGACAGCCTCGGGGAGCTGTTTTTT. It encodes CASSGRDSLGELFF.

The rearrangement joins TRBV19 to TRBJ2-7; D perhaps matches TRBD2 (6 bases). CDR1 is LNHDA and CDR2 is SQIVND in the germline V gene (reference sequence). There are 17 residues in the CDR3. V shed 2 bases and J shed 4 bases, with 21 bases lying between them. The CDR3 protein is CASSIRGGTDFMYEQYF. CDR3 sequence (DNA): TGTGCCAGTAGTATAAGAGGAGGGACGGACTTCATGTACGAGCAGTACTTC.

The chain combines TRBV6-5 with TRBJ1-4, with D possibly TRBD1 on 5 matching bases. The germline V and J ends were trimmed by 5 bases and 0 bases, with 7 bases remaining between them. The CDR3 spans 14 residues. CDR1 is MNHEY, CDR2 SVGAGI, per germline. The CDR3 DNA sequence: TGTGCCAGCAGTCAGACAGCAACTAATGAAAAACTGTTTTTT. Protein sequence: CASSQTATNEKLFF.

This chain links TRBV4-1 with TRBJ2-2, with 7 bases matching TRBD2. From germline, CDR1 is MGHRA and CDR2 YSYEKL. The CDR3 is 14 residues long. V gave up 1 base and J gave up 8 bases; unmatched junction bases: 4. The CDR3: CASSQVWGGGELFF. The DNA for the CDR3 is TGCGCCAGCAGCCAAGTATGGGGGGGAGGGGAGCTGTTTTTT.

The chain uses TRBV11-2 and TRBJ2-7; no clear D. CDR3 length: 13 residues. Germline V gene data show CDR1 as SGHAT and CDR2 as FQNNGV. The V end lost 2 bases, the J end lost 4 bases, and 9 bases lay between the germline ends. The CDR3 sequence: CASSLLRTYEQYF. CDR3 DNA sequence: TGTGCCAGCAGCTTACTACGTACTTACGAGCAGTACTTC.

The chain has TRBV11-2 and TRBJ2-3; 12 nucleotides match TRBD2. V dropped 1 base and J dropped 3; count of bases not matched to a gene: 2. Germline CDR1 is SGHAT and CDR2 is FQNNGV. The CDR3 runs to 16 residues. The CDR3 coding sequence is TGTGCCAGCAGCTTAGCACTAGCGGGGGGTACAGATACGCAGTATTTT. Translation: CASSLALAGGTDTQYF.

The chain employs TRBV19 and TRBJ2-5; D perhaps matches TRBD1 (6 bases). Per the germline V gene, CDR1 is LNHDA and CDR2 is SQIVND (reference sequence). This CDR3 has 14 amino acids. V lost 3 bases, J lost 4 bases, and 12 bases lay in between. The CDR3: CASSMQGLPETQYF. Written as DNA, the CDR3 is TGTGCCAGTAGTATGCAGGGGCTCCCAGAGACCCAGTACTTC.